This entry features one TCR beta chain sequence. Sequencing used immunoSEQ multiplex PCR; TCRdb keeps in-frame clones, though not all of them. The sample lists 150,000 or so clones, 80% occurring once. Trimming took 0 bases from V and 3 from J; bases not matched to a gene: 6. CDR1 is SGHDT, CDR2 YYEEEE, per germline. The CDR3 is made up of 15 amino acids. This sample is part of a study of cytotoxic CD8 clonotypes in ibrutinib-treated CLL. The TCR was taken from a human donor with chronic lymphocytic leukemia. The rearrangement links TRBV5-6 to TRBJ2-7; 7 bases line up with TRBD1. This material consisted of PBMCs, taken after 36 months of ibrutinib treatment. CDR3 residues: CASSLEGATLYEQYF. The CDR3 region has the DNA TGTGCCAGCAGCTTGGAGGGGGCTACCCTCTACGAGCAGTACTTC.